This T cell receptor (beta chain) was captured by sequencing in a study of PD-L1 blockade in urothelial cancer. About the research overall: Males with urothelial cancer arising in the bladder constituted about 85% of the roughly 30 patients. Samples of blood were analyzed 3 weeks (second dose) and 6 weeks after treatment start.

Only in-frame clones appear in the TCRdb table, and some are missing; sequencing was by immunoSEQ multiplex PCR. This sample has roughly 77,000 clones; about 83% occur once, and the top ten carry roughly 9%. Study-level findings and limits: Patients who had durable benefit saw their tumor-associated blood clones expand more at 3 weeks.

Time point of the sample: pretreatment peripheral blood. Patients yielded 1 to 8 samples each, pretreatment and on-treatment. Regarding this clone: Its cognate antigen is unknown.

Material: PBMCs, obtained around atezolizumab (anti-PD-L1) treatment. The receptor was isolated from a woman aged 70-85 years with urothelial cancer.

The CDR3: CASSQVTGLEREQYF. The CDR3, as DNA: TGCGCCAGCAGCCAAGTGACAGGGCTAGAGCGAGAGCAGTACTTC. The V call is TRBV4-1, the J call TRBJ2-7; 7 nucleotides match TRBD1. Germline V gives CDR1 MGHRA, CDR2 YSYEKL. Unmatched junction bases numbered 10, after V lost 1 base and J lost 7 bases. This CDR3 spans 15 amino acids.